Below are 21 T cell receptor beta chains sequenced from a single sample in a study of cytomegalovirus exposure and HLA in healthy donors. The primer mix had 60 Vbeta and 13 Jbeta primers. This table comes from immunoSEQ multiplex PCR, and its TCRdb copy is limited to in-frame clones, with some not included. The table shows nearly 110,000 clones, with about 80% occurring only once. The sequenced sample consisted of PBMCs. These receptors all come from a man between 25 and 39 years old in good health and CMV-seropositive.

V and J are TRBV4-1 and TRBJ2-5, with D uncertain. From germline, CDR1 is MGHRA and CDR2 YSYEKL. With 0 bases removed from V and 5 bases from J, the gap between germline ends came to 10 bases. The CDR3 extends over 14 amino acids. This chain's CDR3 is CASSQEVAGETQYF. CDR3 sequence (DNA): TGCGCCAGCAGCCAAGAGGTAGCTGGGGAGACCCAGTACTTC.

This clone was detected only once. The chain couples TRBV5-4 to TRBJ2-3; perhaps TRBD2 as D (6 bases). The length of the CDR3 is 15 residues. Trimming took 2 bases from V and 0 from J, leaving 10 bases between them. CDR1 is SGHNT, CDR2 YYREEE, per germline (reference sequence). The CDR3 spells CASSFFGGSTDTQYF. The CDR3 coding sequence is TGTGCCAGCAGCTTCTTTGGGGGGAGCACAGATACGCAGTATTTT. The entire variable domain, with the rest obtained from reference TRBV5-4 and TRBJ2-3, is as follows: ETGVTQSPTHLIKTRGQQVTLRCSSQSGHNTVSWYQQALGQGPQFIFQYYREEENGRGNFPPRFSGLQFPNYSSELNVNALELDDSALYLCASSFFGGSTDTQYFGPGTRLTVL.

The chain is built from TRBV5-1 and TRBJ2-7; 10 bases align to TRBD1. The length of the CDR3 is 14 residues. The V segment lost 4 bases and the J segment 3 bases; nucleotides outside the gene matches: 4. Germline V gene sequence: CDR1 SGHRS, CDR2 YFSETQ. The chain's CDR3 is CASSGGDRGYEQYF. In DNA form, the CDR3 reads TGCGCCAGCAGCGGTGGGGACAGGGGCTACGAGCAGTACTTC.

The J gene is TRBJ1-5, the V gene TRBV7-2, with 8 bases identical to TRBD1. This CDR3 contains 13 residues. J was trimmed by 4 bases and V by 6 bases; bases with no gene match: 2. In germline, CDR1 is SGHTA, CDR2 FQGNSA. DNA for the CDR3: TGTGCCAGCAGTCGACAGGGGAATCAGCCCCAGCATTTT. Amino acid sequence: CASSRQGNQPQHF. The variable domain in full, completed from reference TRBV7-2 and TRBJ1-5, reads GAGVSQSPSNKVTEKGKDVELRCDPISGHTALYWYRQSLGQGLEFLIYFQGNSAPDKSGLPSDRFSAERTGGSVSTLTIQRTQQEDSAVYLCASSRQGNQPQHFGDGTRLSIL.

V gene TRBV7-9 combines with J gene TRBJ1-3; D ambiguous. Germline loops: CDR1 SEHNR, CDR2 FQNEAQ (reference sequence). The CDR3 length is 16 residues. Trimming removed 3 bases from V and 0 bases from J, with 12 bases in between. The DNA for the CDR3 is TGTGCCAGCAGCTTTTACCGGAGTAGCTCTGGAAACACCATATATTTT. Amino acid sequence: CASSFYRSSSGNTIYF.

The chain is built from TRBV4-2 and TRBJ2-2; 9 positions agree with TRBD1. V lost 0 bases to trimming and J lost 0 bases; unmatched junction nucleotides: 5. Germline assignment: CDR1 LGHNA and CDR2 YNFKEQ. The CDR3 runs to 18 residues. This CDR3 reads CASSQESRDRANTGELFF. As DNA, the CDR3 is TGTGCCAGCAGCCAAGAATCCCGGGACAGGGCGAACACCGGGGAGCTGTTTTTT.

This chain joins TRBV2 and TRBJ2-2, with unresolved D. V dropped 6 bases and J dropped 6 bases, with 11 bases sitting between them. Germline CDR1 is SNHLY and CDR2 is FYNNEI. This CDR3 comprises 13 residues. The CDR3 here is CASRETRAGELFF. The CDR3 DNA sequence: TGTGCCAGCAGAGAGACCCGGGCCGGGGAGCTGTTTTTT.

This clone was recorded a few times. V gene TRBV27 combines with J gene TRBJ1-5; 7 nucleotides line up with TRBD1. CDR3 length: 17 amino acids. Germline V CDR1 and CDR2: MNHEY, SMNVEV (reference sequence). The V gene end was trimmed by 5 bases and the J gene end by 2 bases; junction bases not matched to a gene: 12. CDR3 sequence (DNA): TGTGCCAGCAGTCAAGCATTTACAGGGGAAGGCAATCAGCCCCAGCATTTT. The encoded protein is CASSQAFTGEGNQPQHF.

The chain is built from TRBV19 and TRBJ1-2; a weak D match, TRBD1 (6 bases). There are 15 residues in the CDR3. Germline CDR1 is LNHDA and CDR2 is SQIVND (reference sequence). Trimming left V 3 bases short and J 5 bases short, with 16 bases between. The CDR3 loop is CASSIWRGGLYGYTF. The CDR3 bases are TGTGCCAGTAGTATCTGGAGAGGGGGTTTATATGGCTACACCTTC.

V usage is TRBV6-1 and J usage is TRBJ1-1; D remains ambiguous. V dropped 8 bases and J dropped 4 bases, with 11 bases sitting between them. The CDR3 spans 12 residues. Germline loops: CDR1 MNHNS, CDR2 SASEGT. CDR3 sequence (DNA): TGTGCCAGCGTAAGCCCGAGCACTGAAGCTTTCTTT. Protein sequence: CASVSPSTEAFF.

The chain carries TRBV23-1 and TRBJ1-2, with a possible D match to TRBD1 (5 bases). TRBV23-1 is treated as an ORF (open reading frame) with a function not yet certain. The V and J ends lost 0 bases and 8 bases respectively, with 13 bases between them. This CDR3 region has 14 residues. CDR3 residues: CASSQSTGRTGYTF. CDR3 DNA: TGCGCCAGCAGTCAATCGACCGGGCGGACAGGCTACACCTTC.

V and J are TRBV27 and TRBJ2-7; D gene unclear. V lost 2 bases, J lost 4 bases, and 12 bases lay in between. The CDR3 runs to 14 residues. The germline CDR1 and CDR2 sequences are MNHEY and SMNVEV (reference sequence). The chain's CDR3 is CASSLRNSFYEQYF. CDR3 in DNA: TGTGCCAGCAGTTTAAGGAACAGCTTTTACGAGCAGTACTTC.

The gene calls are TRBV29-1 and TRBJ1-1; D is unresolved. The germline CDR1 and CDR2 sequences are SQVTM and ANQGSEA. The CDR3 contains 12 residues. Trimming removed 4 bases from V and 5 bases from J, with 11 bases in between. The DNA of the CDR3 is TGCAGCGTTGGCCCCGGAGGGACTGAAGCTTTCTTT. Its translation: CSVGPGGTEAFF.

With regard to this clone: At one boundary the junction diverges from the germline segment, which might be a read error. V is TRBV7-9 and J is TRBJ1-6, with D hard to call. The CDR3 spans 14 residues. Per germline, CDR1 SEHNR and CDR2 FQNEAQ (reference sequence). CDR3 coding DNA: TGTTCCAGCAGCTTAGGAGTGTATGGTTCACCCCTCCACTTT. Amino acids: CSSSLGVYGSPLHF.

This clone was observed a few times. The rearrangement links TRBV7-7 to TRBJ1-3; D unresolved. The CDR3 contains 15 residues. Trimming removed 2 bases from V and 0 bases from J, with 8 bases in between. Germline CDR1 is SSHAT and CDR2 is FNYEAQ (reference sequence). The CDR3 is CASSLRHGSGNTIYF. The CDR3 bases are TGTGCCAGCAGCTTAAGACATGGCTCTGGAAACACCATATATTTT.

As for this clone: An end of the junction does not agree with germline; a read error may underlie this. This chain connects TRBV7-9 to TRBJ2-7; a weak D match, TRBD1 (5 bases). The CDR3 totals 16 residues. Germline CDR1 and CDR2: SEHNR and FQNEAQ (reference sequence). CDR3 in amino acids: CSSSQGGRPRSYEQYF. CDR3 coding DNA: TGTTCCAGCAGCCAGGGCGGCAGACCCCGCTCCTACGAGCAGTACTTC.

The V gene is TRBV7-9, the J gene TRBJ1-2; maybe TRBD1 (5 bases). This CDR3 comprises 14 residues. Germline CDR1 and CDR2: SEHNR and FQNEAQ (reference sequence). V was trimmed by 5 bases and J by 8 bases, leaving 18 bases between them. CDR3 residues: CASSQHGTLEGYTF. CDR3 coding DNA: TGTGCCAGCAGCCAACACGGGACTCTCGAGGGCTACACCTTC. Full variable domain (remainder filled in from reference TRBV7-9 and TRBJ1-2): DTGVSQNPRHKITKRGQNVTFRCDPISEHNRLYWYRQTLGQGPEFLTYFQNEAQLEKSRLLSDRFSAERPKGSFSTLEIQRTEQGDSAMYLCASSQHGTLEGYTFGSGTRLTVV.

This chain connects TRBV15 to TRBJ2-1; D is unclear. Germline V gene lookup returns CDR1 LNHNV and CDR2 YYDKDF (reference sequence). CDR3 length: 15 amino acids. Trimming removed 0 bases from V and 4 bases from J, with 10 bases in between. CDR3 nucleotide sequence: TGTGCCACCAGCAGAGATTTTACGAGGTACAATGAGCAGTTCTTC. Encoded protein: CATSRDFTRYNEQFF. Based on the CDR3 plus reference TRBV15 and TRBJ2-1, the full variable domain is DAMVIQNPRYQVTQFGKPVTLSCSQTLNHNVMYWYQQKSSQAPKLLFHYYDKDFNNEADTPDNFQSRRPNTSFCFLDIRSPGLGDTAMYLCATSRDFTRYNEQFFGPGTRLTVL.

This chain connects TRBV5-1 to TRBJ2-5; D gene uncertain. V lost 2 bases and J 1 base, leaving 9 bases between the germline ends. This CDR3 contains 14 residues. Germline values: CDR1 SGHRS, CDR2 YFSETQ. The CDR3 bases are TGCGCCAGCAGCTTTGGTCCAGGCCAAGAGACCCAGTACTTC. Translation: CASSFGPGQETQYF.

This clone was observed a few times. The J gene is TRBJ1-5, the V gene TRBV6-1; possible D gene TRBD1, 6 bases. This CDR3 region has 14 residues. The V and J ends lost 1 base and 4 bases respectively, with 8 bases between them. The V gene's germline CDR1 is MNHNS and CDR2 SASEGT. DNA for the CDR3: TGTGCCAGCAGTGAAGGACAGGAGAATCAGCCCCAGCATTTT. It specifies CASSEGQENQPQHF.

This chain joins TRBV5-6 and TRBJ1-2; the match to TRBD1 covers 7 bases. CDR3 length equals 16 residues. The germline V gene encodes CDR1 SGHDT and CDR2 YYEEEE. The V segment lost 1 base and the J segment 4 bases; nucleotides outside the gene matches: 10. The CDR3 reads CASSLMTLEGAYGYTF. The DNA of the CDR3 is TGTGCCAGCAGCTTGATGACTCTCGAGGGGGCCTATGGCTACACCTTC. The whole variable domain, remainder taken from reference TRBV5-6 and TRBJ1-2, is DAGVTQSPTHLIKTRGQQVTLRCSPKSGHDTVSWYQQALGQGPQFIFQYYEEEERQRGNFPDRFSGHQFPNYSSELNVNALLLGDSALYLCASSLMTLEGAYGYTFGSGTRLTVV.